This T cell receptor (beta chain) was retrieved from a study of beta chain features in type 1 diabetes. Notes on the study in general: Moderate yet significant TCRB CDR3 shortening was seen in Type 1 diabetes patients in all four CD4+ subsets.

All of the isolated RNA was reverse transcribed, so expressed TCRB transcripts were sequenced. Some 3.6 million reads were obtained on average from naive, central memory and regulatory T cell samples. Profiled with immunoSEQ multiplex PCR; TCRdb holds only in-frame clones, not every one. Of 150,000 or so clones in the sample, approximately 62% are singletons; the top ten hold roughly 0.095%. Concerning this clone itself: What it binds is not known. This specimen includes other DNA sequences encoding the same CDR3.

With 0 bases removed from V and 5 bases from J, the gap between germline ends came to 7 bases. Germline V lookup: CDR1 GTSNPN, CDR2 SVGIG (reference sequence). The CDR3 consists of 12 residues. Sequencing was carried out using naive CD4+ T cells from blood. This rearrangement joins TRBV30 to TRBJ2-5; D possibly corresponds to TRBD2 (5 bases). The TCR was taken from a man aged 25 to 40 with type 1 diabetes. CDR3 nucleotides: TGTGCCTGGAGTGTTAGGAGGGAGACCCAGTACTTC. Protein sequence: CAWSVRRETQYF.